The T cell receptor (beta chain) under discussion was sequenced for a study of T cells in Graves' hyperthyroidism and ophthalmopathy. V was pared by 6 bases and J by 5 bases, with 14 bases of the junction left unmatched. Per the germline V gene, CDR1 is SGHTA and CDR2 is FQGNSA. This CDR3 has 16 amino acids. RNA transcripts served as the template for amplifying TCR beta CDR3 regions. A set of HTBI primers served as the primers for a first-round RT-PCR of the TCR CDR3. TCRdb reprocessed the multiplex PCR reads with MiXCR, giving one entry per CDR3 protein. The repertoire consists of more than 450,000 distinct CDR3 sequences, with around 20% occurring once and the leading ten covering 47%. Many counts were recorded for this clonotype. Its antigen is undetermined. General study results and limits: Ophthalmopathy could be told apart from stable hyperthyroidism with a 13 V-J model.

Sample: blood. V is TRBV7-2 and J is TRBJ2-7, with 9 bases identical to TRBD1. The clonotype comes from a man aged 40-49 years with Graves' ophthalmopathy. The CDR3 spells CASRASLDRGRDEQYF. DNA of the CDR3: TGTGCCAGCAGAGCCTCCTTGGACAGGGGTAGAGACGAGCAGTACTTC.